This TCR beta chain was identified during a study of molecular identifiers for immune sequencing clone quantification. Study-wide results and caveats: Clones of above 20 RNA copies carried over 98% of effector molecules; in naive cells they carried under 1%. A shared barcode on identical TCR molecules could lead to underestimated sizes for highly expanded clones.

This clonotype was observed at least ten times. No antigen is known for it. The V gene's germline CDR1 is SGHVS and CDR2 FQNEAQ. The CDR3 covers 14 residues. V lost 6 bases, J lost 6 bases, and 15 bases lay in between. Both previously described methods and listed TCR primers were employed to make bulk TCR libraries. One entry per CDR3 protein, called by TCRdb with MiXCR from the PCR reads. The sample includes over 60,000 distinct CDR3 sequences, around a fifth of them seen just once. Construction of naive CD8 libraries employed about 20,000 to 1,100,000 sorted cells together with 10%, 30% or 50% RNA. This chain joins TRBV7-8 and TRBJ2-4; D unclear. This receptor was obtained from a human donor in good health. Some libraries in this study had Jurkat cell RNA spiked in. Sequenced: naive CD8+ T cells from blood, with Jurkat cell RNA spiked in. The subset here: FACS-sorted CD8+CD4-CCR7+CD45RA+ naive T cells. CDR3 in amino acids: CASSPPSPGNIQYF. The CDR3 DNA is TGTGCCAGCAGTCCCCCTAGTCCTGGAAACATTCAGTACTTC.